These 16 T cell receptor beta chains share one sample of origin, sequenced in a study of cytomegalovirus exposure and HLA in healthy donors. In the PCR, 60 Vbeta and 13 Jbeta primers were used. Profiled with immunoSEQ multiplex PCR; TCRdb holds only in-frame clones, not every one. The table lists 120,000 or so clones, over 70% of them singletons. The sequencing sample was made of PBMCs. The source is a woman between 45 and 60 years old in good health and CMV-seropositive.

V is TRBV7-9 and J is TRBJ2-1; 8 bases agree with TRBD2. The CDR3 runs to 15 residues. V lost 0 bases and J lost 8; bases outside the gene matches: 6. Germline values: CDR1 SEHNR, CDR2 FQNEAQ (reference sequence). DNA of the CDR3: TGTGCCAGCAGCTTAGCTAGCGGGAAGTTCGATGAGCAGTTCTTC. Translation: CASSLASGKFDEQFF.

Remarks on this clone: Relative to the germline gene, one junction end is altered; a read error may explain this. The gene calls are TRBV29-1 and TRBJ2-5, with 7 bases that match TRBD2. This CDR3 has 10 residues. Germline assignment: CDR1 SQVTM and CDR2 ANQGSEA. CDR3 nucleotide sequence: TGTGCGGGAGCAGAAGAGACCCAGTACTTC. It codes for CAGAEETQYF.

This clone was seen only a few times. The chain uses TRBV13 and TRBJ2-7, with 8 bases fitting TRBD2. The V and J ends lost 0 bases and 9 bases, in that order; junction bases with no gene match: 13. CDR3 length: 16 amino acids. CDR1 PRHDT and CDR2 FYEKMQ come from the germline V gene (reference sequence). Written as DNA, the CDR3 is TGTGCCAGCAGCTTAGGCCGGGGGGGCCCCACTCCCCGGCAGTACTTC. Residues: CASSLGRGGPTPRQYF.

This rearrangement joins TRBV5-1 to TRBJ1-1; the match to TRBD1 covers 8 bases. This CDR3 spans 14 amino acids. The junction had 4 bases not matched to a gene; V was cut back by 2 bases and J by 4 bases. Germline V gives CDR1 SGHRS, CDR2 YFSETQ. The CDR3 DNA is TGCGCCAGCAGCTTAGAAACAGGGGGCACTGAAGCTTTCTTT. It is translated as CASSLETGGTEAFF. The complete variable domain, with remaining parts taken from reference TRBV5-1 and TRBJ1-1, reads KAGVTQTPRYLIKTRGQQVTLSCSPISGHRSVSWYQQTPGQGLQFLFEYFSETQRNKGNFPGRFSGRQFSNSRSEMNVSTLELGDSALYLCASSLETGGTEAFFGQGTRLTVV.

The V and J genes are TRBV11-3 and TRBJ2-7; D perhaps matches TRBD1 (6 bases). V lost 4 bases and J lost 2, with 12 bases in between. This CDR3 has 14 amino acids. The germline V gene encodes CDR1 SGHNT and CDR2 YENEEA. The CDR3 bases are TGTGCCAGCAGCTACCAGGGGATTCCCTACGAGCAGTACTTC. Residues: CASSYQGIPYEQYF.

This clone is medium-sized in the sample. The chain carries TRBV5-6 and TRBJ2-5, with D tentatively TRBD2 (7 bases). This CDR3 region has 18 residues. The ends were cut back, 3 bases at V and 4 bases at J, with 25 bases in the middle. CDR1 and CDR2 from the germline V gene are SGHDT and YYEEEE. The CDR3 spells CASSSEFRDYRVSETQYF. In DNA form, the CDR3 reads TGTGCCAGCAGCTCGGAATTCCGGGACTACAGGGTCTCAGAGACCCAGTACTTC.

In this sample, this clone turned up once. The chain joins TRBV2 to TRBJ2-1, with 7 nucleotides matching TRBD1. The germline V gene has CDR1 SNHLY and CDR2 FYNNEI. The CDR3 covers 15 residues. The trim removed 6 bases at V and 0 bases at J, leaving 5 bases unmatched. The CDR3 coding sequence is TGTGCCAGCAGAGTTCGACAGGGCTCCTACAATGAGCAGTTCTTC. Translated: CASRVRQGSYNEQFF.

The chain combines TRBV5-6 with TRBJ1-1; D perhaps matches TRBD1 (6 bases). Germline V gene data show CDR1 as SGHDT and CDR2 as YYEEEE. The length of the CDR3 is 18 residues. The V and J ends lost 2 bases and 5 bases respectively, with 25 bases between them. Written as DNA, the CDR3 is TGTGCCAGCAGCTTCCCTCTGACAGGATCCGCCTTAGGGACTGAAGCTTTCTTT. This gives the protein CASSFPLTGSALGTEAFF.

This chain links TRBV7-9 with TRBJ1-1; 8 bases agree with TRBD1. The CDR3 has 15 amino acids. V shed 2 bases, J shed 6 bases, and the junction held 8 bases outside the gene matches. CDR1 is SEHNR, CDR2 FQNEAQ, per germline (reference sequence). The CDR3 loop reads CASSLLGQGEAEAFF. In DNA, the CDR3 is TGTGCCAGCAGCTTACTAGGACAGGGAGAGGCTGAAGCTTTCTTT.

This clone has a single count. This chain links TRBV15 with TRBJ2-3, with D maybe TRBD1 (5 bases). Germline CDR1 and CDR2: LNHNV and YYDKDF (reference sequence). V was clipped by 0 bases and J by 9 bases, with 10 bases between them. This CDR3 is built from 13 residues. The CDR3 loop reads CATSRDGAGTQYF. CDR3 nucleotide sequence: TGTGCCACCAGCAGAGATGGTGCAGGGACGCAGTATTTT.

The rearrangement uses TRBV7-2 and TRBJ2-1; the match to TRBD2 covers 16 bases. The length of the CDR3 is 18 residues. Looked up from germline, CDR1 is SGHTA and CDR2 is FQGNSA. The trim removed 6 bases at V and 7 bases at J, leaving 12 bases unmatched. The CDR3 loop is CASRSAGLAGGPVNEQFF. DNA for the CDR3: TGTGCCAGCAGGTCCGCGGGACTAGCGGGAGGGCCGGTAAATGAGCAGTTCTTC.

This chain links TRBV19 with TRBJ2-5; TRBD1 aligns across 11 bases. Germline V CDR1 and CDR2: LNHDA, SQIVND (reference sequence). After removal of 3 bases from V and 5 bases from J, the junction contained 8 bases not matched to a gene. The CDR3 totals 16 residues. The CDR3 region has the DNA TGTGCCAGTAGTATGGGGACAGGGGGTTGGAAGGAGACCCAGTACTTC. This encodes CASSMGTGGWKETQYF.

V gene TRBV19 combines with J gene TRBJ1-1; D is possibly TRBD1 (6 bases). The CDR3 is 13 amino acids. Trimming took off 6 bases at V and 1 base at J, with 9 bases between the two ends. Germline CDR1 LNHDA, CDR2 SQIVND (reference sequence). The CDR3 nucleotides read TGTGCCAGTAGCCGGGACACGAACACTGAAGCTTTCTTT. Its translation is CASSRDTNTEAFF.

The rearrangement joins TRBV7-8 to TRBJ1-1; TRBD1 matches at 7 bases. The germline V gene has CDR1 SGHVS and CDR2 FQNEAQ. The junction had 12 bases not matched to a gene; V was cut back by 1 base and J by 7 bases. The length of the CDR3 is 16 residues. CDR3 in amino acids: CASSLVRPGGQGEAFF. The CDR3 nucleotides read TGTGCCAGCAGCTTAGTGAGGCCAGGGGGTCAAGGTGAAGCTTTCTTT.

The chain recombines TRBV5-4 with TRBJ2-7, with TRBD2 matching over 8 bases. Germline CDR1 is SGHNT and CDR2 is YYREEE (reference sequence). This CDR3 contains 16 residues. The V and J ends lost 0 bases and 5 bases, in that order; junction bases with no gene match: 10. CDR3 in amino acids: CASSLGVGRGVDEQYF. Written as DNA, the CDR3 is TGTGCCAGCAGCTTGGGGGTTGGGCGGGGGGTTGACGAGCAGTACTTC.

The chain is built from TRBV18 and TRBJ1-3, with TRBD1 identical over 7 bases. V dropped 0 bases and J dropped 2; count of bases not matched to a gene: 1. Germline-derived CDR1 and CDR2 are KGHSH and LQKENI. The CDR3 runs 15 residues. DNA of the CDR3: TGTGCCAGCTCACCACCGACAGGGCCTGGAAACACCATATATTTT. It yields the protein CASSPPTGPGNTIYF.